The clone carrying this TCR beta chain was observed many times. Each molecule of TCR cDNA was tagged with one unique molecular identifier. TCRdb redid the calling of the 5' RACE reads with MiXCR, one entry per CDR3 protein. The repertoire holds 40,000 to 55,000 distinct CDR3 sequences, with 6.5% to 8.5% as singletons. The entry originates in a study of spatial heterogeneity in lung cancer. The time point denotes: sample taken at primary tumor resection. The input material, whole RNA from tumor, nontumor lung or frozen PBMC, was sequenced unsorted. The 72 donors had untreated early-stage non-small cell lung cancer. V was cut by 6 bases and J by 5 bases, with 13 bases left in between. From germline, CDR1 is SQVTM and CDR2 ANQGSEA. The CDR3 covers 12 residues.

This chain joins TRBV29-1 and TRBJ1-1; possible D gene TRBD1, 5 bases. Sequences were derived from PBMCs, sampled at surgery. The clonotype was recovered from a female donor with early-stage non-small cell lung cancer. CDR3 sequence reads: CSVKDPGTEAFF. The CDR3, as DNA: TGCAGCGTCAAAGACCCAGGGACTGAAGCTTTCTTT.